The sequence of this T cell receptor beta chain was determined in a study of blood T cell repertoires in COVID-19. Study background: PBMCs, B-cell-depleted T cells, or T cells provided the cDNA or gDNA that made up the material.

Authors' methods: The authors estimated nucleated cell counts from reference gene primer amplification. Sequencing was performed with immunoSEQ multiplex PCR; in TCRdb, only in-frame clones are kept and a portion is missing. Clone size and the V and J calls come from that table; the DNA yielded D and trimming. Among about 16,000 clones listed, 88% were seen once. Unmatched junction bases numbered 5, after V lost 0 bases and J lost 4 bases. In germline, CDR1 is SGDLS, CDR2 YYNGEE. There are 16 residues in the CDR3. This chain links TRBV9 with TRBJ2-1, with TRBD2 matching over 9 bases. The source material was peripheral blood. The clonotype was recovered from a human donor in a cohort sampled during active COVID-19. The CDR3 nucleotides are TGTGCCAGCAGCGTAGAGGCGGGAGGGGGGTACAATGAGCAGTTCTTC. Translated, it gives CASSVEAGGGYNEQFF. Filled out from reference TRBV9 and TRBJ2-1, the complete variable domain reads DSGVTQTPKHLITATGQRVTLRCSPRSGDLSVYWYQQSLDQGLQFLIQYYNGEERAKGNILERFSAQQFPDLHSELNLSSLELGDSALYFCASSVEAGGGYNEQFFGPGTRLTVL.